This TCR beta chain was identified in a study of CD8+CD57+ T cells in acquired aplastic anemia. CDR3 size: 15 residues. Per germline, CDR1 MGHDK and CDR2 SYGVNS. Trimming removed 2 bases from V and 2 bases from J, with 11 bases in between. By flow cytometry, patients selected for sequencing had shown an expansion of CD8+CD57+ cells. Genomic DNA, the template, was used for profiling of the TCR beta VDJ and CDR3. TCRdb reanalysed the reads using MiXCR and keeps one entry per CDR3 protein. The sample lists 120,000 or so distinct CDR3 sequences, about 43% occurring once. The source of this sequence is a human donor with aplastic anemia. Sequencing was performed on sorted CD4+, CD8+, or CD8+CD57+ T cells (not recorded which) from PBMCs. J is TRBJ2-3 and V is TRBV25-1; possible D gene TRBD2, 5 bases. The CDR3 DNA follows: TGTGCCAGCAGTGAAGGAGGTGACTACACAGATACGCAGTATTTT. It encodes CASSEGGDYTDTQYF.